This T cell receptor (beta chain) derives from a study of monozygotic twins with cystic fibrosis. Sequencing used immunoSEQ multiplex PCR; TCRdb keeps in-frame clones, though not all of them. Of about 23,000 clones detected, approximately 97% appear once; the ten largest clones hold over 0.12%. The CDR3 has 11 amino acids. Germline V gene lookup returns CDR1 DFQATT and CDR2 SNEGSKA (reference sequence). Between the trimmed V and J ends, which lost 5 bases and 1 base, there was a span of 6 bases. This clone was recorded only once. This chain connects TRBV20-1 to TRBJ2-7, with TRBD2 as a possible D gene (5 bases). This sequence was found in a girl under 18 with cystic fibrosis. Sequencing was done on a sample of blood. The CDR3 here is CSARGSYEQYF. The CDR3 nucleotides are TGCAGTGCTCGGGGTTCCTACGAGCAGTACTTC.